The 22 T cell receptor beta chains given below trace back to one sample, sequenced in a study of T cells in women clearing cervical HPV infection. The repertoire was sequenced with immunoSEQ multiplex PCR; TCRdb's copy has only in-frame clones and lacks some. The sample includes about 30,000 clones. Sequenced input: blood buffy coat. The receptors here all came from a woman between 18 and 69 years old with a cervical HPV16 infection that either progressed to CIN3+ or cleared (not recorded which).

Comment on this clone: The CDR3 end lies 3 residues beyond the end of the read and is filled in from the germline J gene. The chain recombines TRBV20-1 with TRBJ2-7; possibly TRBD2 for D (6 bases). Between the trimmed V and J ends, which lost 0 bases and 0 bases, there was a span of 12 bases. This CDR3 is built from 15 residues. Per the germline V gene, CDR1 is DFQATT and CDR2 is SNEGSKA (reference sequence). The CDR3 region is CSARDPGLSSYEQYF. CDR3 DNA, as far as it was read: TGCAGTGCTAGAGATCCGGGACTTAGCTCCTACGAG.

CDR3 DNA (partial): TGTGCCAGCAGCTCCATCACAGATACG. Its protein is CASSSITDT. The full CDR3 reads CASSSITDTQYF. The chain recombines TRBV13 with TRBJ2-3, with D hard to call. The sequenced fragment ends 3 residues before the CDR3 boundary, so the rest is inferred from the germline J gene. The V gene lost 4 bases and the J gene lost 2 bases, with 4 bases spanning the gap. The length of the CDR3 is 12 residues. Germline V CDR1 and CDR2: PRHDT, FYEKMQ (reference sequence).

A remark on this clone: The read terminates 3 residues before the CDR3 end, so the remaining end is supplied by the germline J gene. The rearrangement joins TRBV2 to TRBJ2-7; 9 bases agree with TRBD2. The V gene end was trimmed by 6 bases and the J gene end by 3 bases; junction bases not matched to a gene: 9. This CDR3 has 15 amino acids. Per the germline V gene, CDR1 is SNHLY and CDR2 is FYNNEI. The sequenced CDR3 bases are TGTGCCAGCAGCGCTACTAGCGGGCCTAGCTACGAG. This translates into CASSATSGPSYE. The CDR3 in full is CASSATSGPSYEQYF.

Regarding this clone: The read halts 3 residues ahead of the CDR3 end, with the missing end drawn from the germline J gene. The chain combines TRBV13 with TRBJ1-2; 7 bases are shared with TRBD1. V lost 5 bases, J lost 4 bases, and 7 bases stayed unmatched. The CDR3 has 14 amino acids. Germline V gene sequence: CDR1 PRHDT, CDR2 FYEKMQ (reference sequence). CDR3 DNA, as far as it was read: TGTGCCAGCAGCCGTCAGACAGGGCGCTATGGC. Its protein product is CASSRQTGRYG. The CDR3 reads in full as CASSRQTGRYGYTF.

Comment on this clone: In the same sample, other DNA sequences code for this CDR3. The sequenced CDR3 bases are TGTGCCAGTACCCGCTCCCTGACAACACAGAGCAATCAGCCC. This translates into CASTRSLTTQSNQP. The entire CDR3 is CASTRSLTTQSNQPQHF. The chain links TRBV19 to TRBJ1-5; D remains ambiguous. The read terminates 3 residues before the CDR3 end, so the remaining end is supplied by the germline J gene. Trimming stripped 7 bases from V and 1 base from J, with 20 bases between. CDR1 LNHDA and CDR2 SQIVND come from the germline V gene (reference sequence). The CDR3 length is 17 residues.

CDR3 in amino acids: CAISEGDFTDTQYF. The CDR3 bases that were read are TGTGCCATCAGTGAGGGGGACTTTACAGATACG. The J gene is TRBJ2-3, the V gene TRBV10-3; weak D call: TRBD2 (6 bases). The read falls 3 residues short of the CDR3 end, and the missing part is taken from the germline J gene. CDR1 and CDR2 (germline): ENHRY, SYGVKD. The ends were cut back, 2 bases at V and 3 bases at J, with 9 bases in the middle. CDR3 size: 14 residues.

Worth noting for this clone: With the read ending 3 residues before the CDR3 end, the germline J gene is used to fill in that end. This chain connects TRBV10-1 to TRBJ2-3; D is perhaps TRBD2 (5 bases). This CDR3 is built from 14 residues. Germline loops: CDR1 WNHNN, CDR2 SYGVQD (reference sequence). The V gene lost 3 bases and the J gene lost 2 bases, with 9 bases spanning the gap. The CDR3 is CASSEERTTDTQYF. CDR3 bases read: TGCGCCAGCAGTGAAGAGCGGACCACAGATACG.

The sequenced CDR3 bases are TGTGCCAGCTACGCAGGGGGCCTTTATCAGCCC. The encoded protein is CASYAGGLYQP. In full, the CDR3 reads CASYAGGLYQPQHF. V is TRBV2 and J is TRBJ1-5; TRBD1 agrees at 8 bases. The DNA ends 3 residues before the CDR3 does, and the rest of the CDR3 is filled in from the germline J gene. Losses at the gene ends were 8 bases for V and 5 bases for J; bases not matched to a gene: 8. CDR1 and CDR2 (germline): SNHLY, FYNNEI. CDR3 size: 14 residues.

To note about this clone: Sequencing ends 3 residues short of the CDR3 end; the germline J gene provides the rest. V and J are TRBV19 and TRBJ1-4, with 8 nucleotides matching TRBD1. The CDR3 runs to 15 residues. The V segment lost 6 bases and the J segment 8 bases; nucleotides outside the gene matches: 11. Germline V gene sequence: CDR1 LNHDA, CDR2 SQIVND (reference sequence). The CDR3 is CASSPIGQGEEKLFF. The DNA read from the CDR3 is TGTGCCAGTAGCCCAATCGGACAGGGTGAGGAAAAA.

To note about this clone: The read terminates 3 residues before the CDR3 end, so the remaining end is supplied by the germline J gene. V usage is TRBV20-1 and J usage is TRBJ2-3; 11 bases align to TRBD2. The trim removed 4 bases at V and 4 bases at J, leaving 7 bases unmatched. The germline V gene has CDR1 DFQATT and CDR2 SNEGSKA (reference sequence). CDR3 length: 15 amino acids. The sequenced CDR3 bases are TGCAGTGCTACAGAGACTAGCGGGATAGCAGATACG. This encodes CSATETSGIADT. The CDR3, in full, reads CSATETSGIADTQYF.

To note about this clone: Coverage ceases 3 residues before the CDR3 finishes, and the germline J gene fills in the end. The V and J genes are TRBV2 and TRBJ2-7; D possibly corresponds to TRBD2 (6 bases). The CDR3 is 13 residues long. The germline V gene encodes CDR1 SNHLY and CDR2 FYNNEI. V lost 4 bases, J lost 6 bases, and 13 bases lay in between. CDR3 amino acids: CASSGGLSREQYF. The part of the CDR3 DNA that was read is TGTGCCAGCAGTGGGGGACTCAGTCGCGAG. The full variable domain, completed using reference TRBV2 and TRBJ2-7, is EPEVTQTPSHQVTQMGQEVILRCVPISNHLYFYWYRQILGQKVEFLVSFYNNEISEKSEIFDDQFSVERPDGSNFTLKIRSTKLEDSAMYFCASSGGLSREQYFGPGTRLTVT.

Remarks on this clone: The CDR3 extends 3 residues past the end of the read, so its final part is completed from the germline J gene. The V and J genes are TRBV7-9 and TRBJ1-2, with D hard to call. The germline V gene has CDR1 SEHNR and CDR2 FQNEAQ (reference sequence). The length of the CDR3 is 11 residues. CDR3 bases read: TGTGCCAGCAGCTCCAACAATGAC. Protein product: CASSSNND. The whole CDR3 is CASSSNNDYTF.

Worth noting for this clone: The observed sequence ends 3 residues before the CDR3 terminus, with the missing tail filled in from the germline J gene. The chain uses TRBV30 and TRBJ1-2, with D uncertain. V was pared by 0 bases and J by 4 bases, with 12 bases between. Germline CDR1 reads GTSNPN; CDR2 reads SVGIG (reference sequence). The CDR3 is 14 amino acids. The sequenced CDR3 bases are TGTGCCTGGAGTGTACCTCCAGGAGTCTATGGC. Protein sequence: CAWSVPPGVYG. The entire CDR3 is CAWSVPPGVYGYTF.

Details on this clone: At one of its ends the junction is not consistent with the germline gene, which may arise from a read error. The read comes to an end 3 residues before the CDR3 does, leaving the germline J gene to fill in the end. The chain links TRBV6-2 or TRBV6-3 to TRBJ1-2; D gene unclear. Germline loops: CDR1 MNHEY, CDR2 SVGEGT. The CDR3 is made up of 12 amino acids. The CDR3 spells CATLNLEYVYTF. The CDR3 DNA, read in part, is TGTGCCACCCTTAATTTAGAGTATGTC.

Remarks on this clone: The read halts 3 residues ahead of the CDR3 end, with the missing end drawn from the germline J gene. The V gene is TRBV5-1, the J gene TRBJ2-1, with D possibly being TRBD2 (6 bases). The CDR3 has 15 amino acids. Germline V gene lookup returns CDR1 SGHRS and CDR2 YFSETQ. The V gene lost 6 bases and the J gene lost 7 bases, with 20 bases spanning the gap. This CDR3 is CASTERRGATNEQFF. The sequenced part of the CDR3 DNA is TGCGCCAGCACGGAGAGGCGGGGCGCTACTAATGAG.

As to this clone: The read finishes 3 residues shy of the CDR3 end, and the germline J gene is used to complete it. The genes are TRBV7-9 and TRBJ2-5; D is possibly TRBD1 (5 bases). Per germline, CDR1 SEHNR and CDR2 FQNEAQ (reference sequence). The V and J ends lost 4 bases and 3 bases respectively, with 12 bases between them. CDR3 length: 14 amino acids. The CDR3 bases that were read are TGTGCCAGCAGCTCCCAGGGTGGTGAAGAGACC. Residues: CASSSQGGEET. The CDR3 in its entirety is CASSSQGGEETQYF.

Of note for this clone: The CDR3 extends 3 residues past the end of the read, so its final part is completed from the germline J gene. The rearrangement uses TRBV20-1 and TRBJ2-1; TRBD2 matches 7 bases. The CDR3 has 15 amino acids. V lost 3 bases and J lost 3; bases outside the gene matches: 8. Germline values: CDR1 DFQATT, CDR2 SNEGSKA (reference sequence). The CDR3 reads CSASSLAVLYNEQFF. The CDR3 bases that were read are TGCAGTGCTAGCTCTCTAGCGGTACTCTACAATGAG.

Frequency places this clone as medium-sized. The read terminates 3 residues ahead of where the CDR3 ends, so the germline J gene completes it. The chain uses TRBV6-2 or TRBV6-3 and TRBJ2-6; D might be TRBD1 (5 bases). With 2 bases removed from V and 0 bases from J, the gap between germline ends came to 5 bases. CDR3 length: 15 amino acids. Germline V lookup: CDR1 MNHEY, CDR2 SVGEGT. This CDR3 is CASSYRGSGANVLTF. The covered CDR3 bases are TGTGCCAGCAGTTACAGGGGCTCTGGGGCCAACGTC.

Concerning this clone itself: The read ends 3 residues early relative to the CDR3; the germline J gene fills the gap. V gene TRBV12-5 combines with J gene TRBJ2-7, with 7 nucleotides matching TRBD1. J lost 2 bases, V lost 6 bases, and 7 bases had no gene match. There are 14 residues in the CDR3. Germline CDR1 and CDR2: LGHNT and FRNRAP. The CDR3 spells CASGSGQLPYEQYF. The covered CDR3 bases are TGTGCTAGTGGGTCGGGACAGTTACCCTACGAG.

As for this clone: The read falls 3 residues short of the CDR3 end, and the missing part is taken from the germline J gene. The J gene is TRBJ1-3, the V gene TRBV19; no firm D call. V lost 8 bases to trimming and J lost 2 bases, with 10 bases between them. The CDR3 is made up of 13 amino acids. Germline V CDR1 and CDR2: LNHDA, SQIVND (reference sequence). The sequenced CDR3 bases are TGTGCCAGTGGAGGGTTTACTGGAAACACC. Encoded protein: CASGGFTGNT. Given in full, the CDR3 is CASGGFTGNTIYF.

For this clone: The CDR3 end lies 3 residues beyond the end of the read and is filled in from the germline J gene. The chain recombines TRBV18 with TRBJ1-2; D uncertain. CDR3 length: 14 amino acids. The germline V gene has CDR1 KGHSH and CDR2 LQKENI. The CDR3 loop is CASSPLRVSYDYTF. The CDR3 bases that were read are TGTGCCAGCTCACCACTGCGGGTTTCCTACGAC. Full variable domain (rest looked up from reference TRBV18 and TRBJ1-2): NAGVMQNPRHLVRRRGQEARLRCSPMKGHSHVYWYRQLPEEGLKFMVYLQKENIIDESGMPKERFSAEFPKEGPSILRIQQVVRGDSAAYFCASSPLRVSYDYTFGSGTRLTVV.

As regards this clone: The read falls 3 residues short of the CDR3 end, and the missing part is taken from the germline J gene. The chain links TRBV4-2 to TRBJ1-2, with a possible D match to TRBD1 (5 bases). The CDR3 covers 20 residues. The germline V gene has CDR1 LGHNA and CDR2 YNFKEQ. CDR3 region: CASSPKLAGGPGGAKNIYTF. The covered CDR3 bases are TGTGCCAGCAGCCCTAAACTAGCGGGAGGGCCAGGAGGGGCCAAAAACATC.